The subject of this entry is one T cell receptor (beta chain). The sample is drawn from a study of CXCR3-negative and CXCR3-positive naive CD8 T cells. The TRB cDNA libraries were prepared by 5' RACE with UMI labels. With the 5' RACE reads reprocessed, TCRdb shows one record per CDR3 protein and no DNA. This table holds some 56,000 distinct CDR3 sequences. Germline CDR1 and CDR2: SEHNR and FQNEAQ (reference sequence). This CDR3 comprises 13 residues. V usage is TRBV7-9 and J usage is TRBJ2-7. The sequence derives from a human donor in good health. Some clones in this sample may be carry-over from other donors' samples. The sequenced sample consisted of memory CD8+ T cells from blood. CDR3 loop: CASSFEVSYEQYF.